Following are 21 T cell receptor beta chains from one sample sequenced in a study of regulatory T cells in long-lasting Graves disease. Time point noted: newly diagnosed GD, antithyroid drugs for less than 3 months. The TCR library used RNA extracted from PBMCs. Researchers made TCR beta libraries by using iRepertoire HTBI primers and running Arm-PCR on CDR3 regions. TCRdb reprocessed the multiplex PCR reads via MiXCR and lists one record per CDR3 protein. The top ten hold 20% to 25% of the sample, which has around 480,000 distinct CDR3 sequences, roughly 15% seen once. A further study also used this sample, focusing on T cells in Graves' hyperthyroidism and ophthalmopathy.

Sequencing used peripheral blood mononuclear cells (PBMCs), obtained at new diagnosis, from a patient treated with antithyroid drugs. All receptors come from a woman aged 40-65 years with Graves disease.

This clonotype was seen repeatedly, ten times or more. This chain links TRBV12-3 or TRBV12-4 with TRBJ2-5, with D perhaps TRBD2 (6 bases). The V gene lost 3 bases and the J gene lost 9 bases, with 11 bases spanning the gap. The CDR3 is made up of 12 amino acids. DNA for the CDR3: TGTGCCAGCAGTTTGGGACTCCGCCCCCAGTACTTC. Amino acids: CASSLGLRPQYF.

The sample holds a few counts of this clonotype. CDR3 sequence (DNA): TGTGCCTTAGGGGACAGGGGAAAGCAAGGCTACACCTTC. Protein product: CALGDRGKQGYTF. V usage is TRBV30 and J usage is TRBJ1-2, with 10 bases lining up with TRBD1. V dropped 7 bases and J dropped 8; count of bases not matched to a gene: 10. The length of the CDR3 is 13 residues. Looked up from germline, CDR1 is GTSNPN and CDR2 is SVGIG (reference sequence). The full variable domain, its missing parts supplied by reference TRBV30 and TRBJ1-2, is SQTIHQWPATLVQPVGSPLSLECTVEGTSNPNLYWYRQAAGRGLQLLFYSVGIGQISSEVPQNLSASRPQDRQFILSSKKLLLSDSGFYLCALGDRGKQGYTFGSGTRLTVV.

The J gene is TRBJ2-3, the V gene TRBV6-9; 7 positions agree with TRBD1. V was pared by 3 bases and J by 6 bases, with 6 bases of the junction left unmatched. The CDR3 is 14 amino acids. Germline V gene data show CDR1 as MNHGY and CDR2 as SVAAGI. The CDR3 loop reads CASSYLDRVDTQYF. The CDR3 DNA sequence: TGTGCCAGCAGTTACCTCGACAGGGTTGATACGCAGTATTTT.

The chain combines TRBV5-1 with TRBJ2-1; 10 nucleotides agree with TRBD2. V dropped 4 bases and J dropped 1; count of bases not matched to a gene: 11. Germline V gives CDR1 SGHRS, CDR2 YFSETQ. There are 18 residues in the CDR3. The CDR3, as DNA: TGCGCCAGCAGCCAAGTTAGCGGGGGGCCCCCATCCTACAATGAGCAGTTCTTC. It codes for CASSQVSGGPPSYNEQFF.

The rearrangement links TRBV4-1 to TRBJ2-2; maybe TRBD1 (6 bases). There are 14 residues in the CDR3. Germline lookup yields CDR1 MGHRA and CDR2 YSYEKL. The ends were cut back, 4 bases at V and 3 bases at J, with 9 bases in the middle. The CDR3 here is CASSRQEDTGELFF. The CDR3, as DNA: TGCGCCAGCAGCCGACAGGAGGACACCGGGGAGCTGTTTTTT.

This clonotype was seen at least ten times. In nucleotides, the CDR3 is TGTGCCACCAGTCAACTAGCGGGGGGCTCAGATACGCAGTATTTT. Amino acids: CATSQLAGGSDTQYF. V gene TRBV15 combines with J gene TRBJ2-3; 12 bases agree with TRBD2. Germline CDR1 is LNHNV and CDR2 is YYDKDF (reference sequence). V gave up 6 bases and J gave up 4 bases; unmatched junction bases: 5. This CDR3 has 15 residues.

This clonotype showed up many times. This chain links TRBV11-2 with TRBJ2-5; TRBD2 agrees at 11 bases. In germline, CDR1 is SGHAT, CDR2 FQNNGV. The CDR3 is made up of 15 amino acids. The J segment lost 5 bases and the V segment lost 5 bases, leaving 7 bases of the junction unmatched. In DNA, the CDR3 is TGTGCCAGCAGCCCTCGACTAGCGGGGCTTGAGACCCAGTACTTC. Translated: CASSPRLAGLETQYF.

This clonotype was picked up many times. V is TRBV7-8 and J is TRBJ1-1; 9 bases match TRBD1. The CDR3 loop spans 14 amino acids. Germline V gene sequence: CDR1 SGHVS, CDR2 FQNEAQ. V lost 3 bases and J lost 11; bases outside the gene matches: 10. The CDR3 DNA follows: TGTGCCAGCAGCTTGGGCCGGACAGGGGAGATTGCTTTCTTT. It is translated as CASSLGRTGEIAFF.

The table lists this clonotype with a few counts. This chain uses TRBV13 with TRBJ2-5; 9 nucleotides line up with TRBD2. CDR3 length: 18 residues. Germline CDR1 and CDR2: PRHDT and FYEKMQ (reference sequence). The junction had 16 bases not matched to a gene; V was cut back by 3 bases and J by 5 bases. The CDR3 sequence is CASSFRPFAGGPRETQYF. CDR3 sequence (DNA): TGTGCCAGCAGCTTCCGGCCTTTTGCGGGAGGGCCCAGGGAGACCCAGTACTTC.

This clonotype has ten or more counts. The chain has TRBV5-6 and TRBJ2-1; D tentatively fits TRBD1 or TRBD2 (6 bases each). Per the germline V gene, CDR1 is SGHDT and CDR2 is YYEEEE. Trimming removed 0 bases at V and 4 bases at J, with 11 bases between. The CDR3 is 15 amino acids. CDR3 sequence (DNA): TGTGCCAGCAGCTTGGTAGGGGGGATTTACAATGAGCAGTTCTTC. This encodes CASSLVGGIYNEQFF. Full variable domain (missing parts from reference TRBV5-6 and TRBJ2-1): DAGVTQSPTHLIKTRGQQVTLRCSPKSGHDTVSWYQQALGQGPQFIFQYYEEEERQRGNFPDRFSGHQFPNYSSELNVNALLLGDSALYLCASSLVGGIYNEQFFGPGTRLTVL.

This clonotype came up many times. This chain joins TRBV20-1 and TRBJ2-3, with 7 bases fitting TRBD1. Per the germline V gene, CDR1 is DFQATT and CDR2 is SNEGSKA (reference sequence). The CDR3 length is 16 residues. Germline trimming cut 0 bases from V and 2 bases from J; bases unmatched to any gene: 8. CDR3 residues: CSAREKPQGNTDTQYF. The CDR3 nucleotides read TGCAGTGCTAGAGAAAAACCACAGGGGAACACAGATACGCAGTATTTT.

There are a few counts of this clonotype. This chain links TRBV5-1 with TRBJ1-3; tentatively, D is TRBD1 (6 bases). CDR3 length: 18 residues. V lost 1 base and J lost 0, with 17 bases in between. Per germline, CDR1 SGHRS and CDR2 YFSETQ. CDR3 sequence (DNA): TGCGCCAGCAGCTTGAGTCGGCGGGGGCTGAGCTCTGGAAACACCATATATTTT. It specifies CASSLSRRGLSSGNTIYF.

This clonotype was recorded many times. The chain links TRBV7-9 to TRBJ2-3; D tentatively reads TRBD1 or TRBD2 (5 bases each). With 8 bases removed from V and 3 bases from J, the gap between germline ends came to 18 bases. CDR1 is SEHNR, CDR2 FQNEAQ, per germline (reference sequence). The CDR3 sequence is 15 residues long. CDR3 sequence (DNA): TGTGCCAGCTTATTAAACGGTGGGGGAACAGATACGCAGTATTTT. It specifies CASLLNGGGTDTQYF.

The table lists this clonotype with many counts. The chain uses TRBV20-1 and TRBJ1-2; TRBD1 aligns across 7 bases. The CDR3 has 14 amino acids. CDR1 and CDR2 from the germline V gene are DFQATT and SNEGSKA (reference sequence). V shed 6 bases, J shed 1 base, and the junction held 8 bases outside the gene matches. This chain's CDR3 is CSAGKDRLNYGYTF. CDR3 coding DNA: TGCAGTGCCGGAAAGGACAGGCTTAACTATGGCTACACCTTC.

The table lists this clonotype with many counts. The CDR3 region has the DNA TGTGCCAGCAGTTGGGGGGACTATGGCTACACCTTC. This translates into CASSWGDYGYTF. The chain uses TRBV2 and TRBJ1-2; TRBD1 might be the D (5 bases). V shed 5 bases and J shed 3 bases, with 7 bases lying between them. Germline V lookup: CDR1 SNHLY, CDR2 FYNNEI. The CDR3 runs 12 residues.

This clonotype was observed many times. The J gene is TRBJ1-6, the V gene TRBV2; 7 nucleotides match TRBD1. Germline lookup yields CDR1 SNHLY and CDR2 FYNNEI. The CDR3 contains 12 residues. V was pared by 6 bases and J by 14 bases, with 7 bases of the junction left unmatched. CDR3 DNA: TGTGCCAGCAGGACAGGGAGTGAGACCCTCCACTTT. Amino acid sequence: CASRTGSETLHF.

V gene TRBV9 combines with J gene TRBJ1-2, with 12 positions matching TRBD1. The CDR3 length is 16 residues. Germline-derived CDR1 and CDR2 are SGDLS and YYNGEE. After removal of 4 bases from V and 4 bases from J, the junction contained 8 bases not matched to a gene. CDR3 residues: CASSLMGTGGVYGYTF. The DNA for the CDR3 is TGTGCCAGCAGCCTCATGGGGACAGGGGGCGTCTATGGCTACACCTTC.

This clonotype has at least ten counts. V and J are TRBV5-1 and TRBJ2-3; D is undetermined. The V and J ends lost 4 bases and 0 bases respectively, with 15 bases between them. CDR1 and CDR2 (germline): SGHRS, YFSETQ. CDR3 length: 16 residues. The CDR3 here is CASSPTGDPSTDTQYF. The CDR3 DNA reads as TGCGCCAGCAGCCCCACCGGCGATCCTAGCACAGATACGCAGTATTTT.

This clonotype was picked up one time. A much larger clone is a single base away; this may be a read error. This chain joins TRBV20-1 and TRBJ1-5; TRBD1 agrees at 7 bases. The CDR3 runs to 14 residues. Germline CDR1 is DFQATT and CDR2 is SNEGSKA (reference sequence). The CDR3: CSVRQGSLSQPQHF. The CDR3 nucleotides are TGCAGTGTTAGACAGGGATCCCTTTCTCAGCCCCAGCATTTT.

This rearrangement joins TRBV20-1 to TRBJ1-5; tentatively, D is TRBD1 (5 bases). The CDR3 extends over 14 amino acids. Germline lookup yields CDR1 DFQATT and CDR2 SNEGSKA (reference sequence). Trimming took 1 base from V and 6 from J, leaving 13 bases between them. Written as DNA, the CDR3 is TGCAGTGCTAGAGTAGGTCAGGGCAGTCAGCCCCAGCATTTT. Protein: CSARVGQGSQPQHF.

The chain uses TRBV20-1 and TRBJ2-7, with D hard to call. Germline V gene sequence: CDR1 DFQATT, CDR2 SNEGSKA (reference sequence). The V end lost 0 bases, the J end lost 3 bases, and 18 bases lay between the germline ends. This CDR3 spans 16 amino acids. CDR3: CSARDISSDLFYEQYF. As DNA, the CDR3 is TGCAGTGCTAGAGATATTTCGTCGGACCTATTCTACGAGCAGTACTTC.